This TCR beta chain was documented in a study of breast tumors, draining lymph nodes, adjacent tissues. TCRdb independently ran MiXCR on the multiplex PCR reads; one entry per CDR3 protein. The sample shows approximately 210,000 distinct CDR3 sequences, 30% to 35% of them seen only once. This clonotype was observed once. Germline loops: CDR1 SEHNR, CDR2 FQNEAQ (reference sequence). The CDR3 runs to 12 residues. The trim removed 3 bases at V and 9 bases at J, leaving 4 bases unmatched. Axillary draining lymph nodes of breast cancer patients supplied the node samples. The material sequenced was axillary lymph node tissue. The receptor was isolated from a female donor with breast cancer. Some clones in this sample may be carry-over from other donors' samples. The chain employs TRBV7-9 and TRBJ2-7, with 8 nucleotides matching TRBD1. The CDR3 protein is CASSFGTGLQYF. DNA of the CDR3: TGTGCCAGCAGCTTCGGGACAGGCTTGCAGTACTTC.